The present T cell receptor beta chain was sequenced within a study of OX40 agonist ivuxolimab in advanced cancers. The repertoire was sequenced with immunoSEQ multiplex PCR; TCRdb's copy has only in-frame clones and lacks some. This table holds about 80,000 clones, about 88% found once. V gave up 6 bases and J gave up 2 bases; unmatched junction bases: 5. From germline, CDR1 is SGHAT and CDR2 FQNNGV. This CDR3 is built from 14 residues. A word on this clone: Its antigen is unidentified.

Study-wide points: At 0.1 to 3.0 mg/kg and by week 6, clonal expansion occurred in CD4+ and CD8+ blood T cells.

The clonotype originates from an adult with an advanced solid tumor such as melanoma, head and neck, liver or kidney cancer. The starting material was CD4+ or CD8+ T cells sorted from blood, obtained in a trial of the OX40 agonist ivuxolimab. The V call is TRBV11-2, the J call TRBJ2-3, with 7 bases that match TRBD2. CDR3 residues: CASSRLAYTDTQYF. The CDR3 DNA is TGTGCCAGCAGTAGACTAGCATACACAGATACGCAGTATTTT.